A single TCR beta chain is shown here with its context. This clonotype has more than one count but fewer than ten. Its target antigen remains unknown. Base qualities are not recorded, but no much larger clone differs from it by a single base. The TCR beta CDR3 regions were amplified from the RNA transcripts. The first round of RT-PCR for the TCR CDR3 was performed with the HTBI primer set and the Qiagen OneStep RT-PCR kit. The libraries were constructed in a second round of multiplex PCR and then size-selected and purified. Paired-end sequencing of the libraries was performed with 100 bp reads on an Illumina HiSeq2000. Concerning the study's data processing: SOAPnuke was used to process the raw data, throwing out any read that contained adapters or uncalled bases, had a mean Phred below 15, or lacked an exact constant-primer or identifier match. High-quality paired reads were merged using COPE v1.2.5, and each unique nucleotide sequence was defined as a clonotype. MiTCR v1.1 was used to align the clonotypes against IMGT TRBV, TRBD and TRBJ reference segments. Analysis was restricted to V-J combinations with a frequency above 0.0001, which covered about 99% of repertoires. A TCS score was defined as the ratio of F50 (clonal expansion) to E x V (chaos), with BLOSUM62-based TCRdist applied between CDR3 peptides within each V-J. Welch's t-statistics and random forest reduced 500 to 550 V-J features to about 12, which were used in a naive Bayes classifier (R e1071). In TCRdb, the public reads were trimmed at Q25 with fastp and aligned with MiXCR, with productive beta chains retained. Records with the same CDR3 protein are collapsed into one entry carrying the most frequent genes and DNA. The V and J calls and clone size are TCRdb's, not the authors'. The sample table contains approximately 410,000 distinct CDR3 sequences; only one count was recorded for 14% to 15% of them. The ten biggest clones cover roughly 13% of the sample.

V sheds 3 bases and J sheds 3 bases, leaving 8 bases between their ends. CDR1 and CDR2, looked up from the germline V gene (reference sequence), are LNHNV and YYDKDF. Spanning cysteine to phenylalanine, the CDR3 consists of 14 amino acids. Only the CDR3 part of the read is kept: 42 bases, read in frame from the first base. This sample was taken from a study of T cells in Graves' hyperthyroidism and ophthalmopathy (dated by TCRdb to between 2017 and 2020). About the study as a whole: Peripheral blood was collected at initial diagnosis, before any treatment. To identify distinguishing TCR V-J signatures, a discovery cohort of 90 to 100 patients was used, comprising 40 to 45 with Graves' ophthalmopathy and approximately 58 with stable Graves' hyperthyroidism. Prospective prediction of ophthalmopathy was tested in an independent validation cohort consisting of under 20 hyperthyroidism patients and 17 patients who later progressed to ophthalmopathy. The 100 discovery patients were divided at random into training and test sets in a 7:3 ratio. In addition, the study compared T-cell repertoires in thyroid tissue and in blood from six Graves' hyperthyroidism patients. After sampling, hyperthyroidism patients received methimazole starting at 30 mg daily, and ophthalmopathy patients received high-dose intravenous methylprednisolone. The paper reports TCR Vbeta CDR3 sequencing of about 140 peripheral blood samples: around 45 ophthalmopathy, around 80 hyperthyroidism and around 17 progressor patients. General conclusions and limits of the study: Sample size was not statistically predetermined, and investigators were not blinded to group allocation. Most expanded thyroid clonotypes (frequency above 0.001) were also detected in blood, suggesting blood repertoires may reflect thyroid immune responses. A 13 V-J signature model separated ophthalmopathy from stable hyperthyroidism, with around 91% sensitivity and 81.08% specificity in cross-validation and 80%/75% in testing. In validation, the model predicted progression to ophthalmopathy a median of roughly 6.1 months before onset, with roughly 71% sensitivity and 72.22% specificity.

Ophthalmopathy patients had moderately to severely active disease, Clinical Activity Score of at least 3, NOSPECS grade of at least 4, and duration under 3 months. Any patient with an uncontrolled infection, another autoimmune disease, pregnancy or lactation was excluded. Diagnoses relied on clinical symptoms, serum thyroxine and TRAb, thyroid ultrasound and orbital computed tomography. Ficoll-Paque density gradient centrifugation was used to isolate PBMCs from about 10 ml of fresh peripheral blood. Total RNA was extracted with Trizol reagent, and quality was checked on an Agilent 2100 Bioanalyzer.

What was sequenced was blood. This sequence uses TRBV15 and TRBJ1-4; 5 matching bases give a weak D call of TRBD1. The receptor was derived from a man between 18 and 29 years old with Graves' ophthalmopathy. The CDR3: CATSSGTANEKLFF. The sequenced DNA is TGTGCCACCAGCAGTGGGACGGCTAATGAAAAACTGTTTTTT.